The 11 T cell receptor beta chains below were found in one sample sequenced in a study of OX40 agonist ivuxolimab in advanced cancers. Preparation of the library involved the immunoSEQ multiplex PCR assay. Held by TCRdb, this immuneACCESS table contains in-frame sequences only and omits some clones. Under half of the omission traces to an unresolved V gene where checked; the cause of the rest is unknown. The sample table records roughly 70,000 clones; approximately 80% of these occur just once. 2% to 3% of the sample comes from the top ten. The sample consisted of CD4+ or CD8+ T cells sorted from blood, taken in a trial of the OX40 agonist ivuxolimab. These receptors were obtained from an adult with an advanced solid tumor such as melanoma, head and neck, liver or kidney cancer.

The chain carries TRBV19 and TRBJ1-5; D remains unclear. The germline V gene has CDR1 LNHDA and CDR2 SQIVND (reference sequence). CDR3 length: 17 residues. The V end was cut by 2 bases, the J end by 0 bases, with 14 bases between. For the CDR3, the DNA is TGTGCCAGTAGTATAAGTCTAGGAGGATATAGCAATCAGCCCCAGCATTTT. As protein: CASSISLGGYSNQPQHF. Together with reference TRBV19 and TRBJ1-5, the CDR3 gives the full variable domain: DGGITQSPKYLFRKEGQNVTLSCEQNLNHDAMYWYRQDPGQGLRLIYYSQIVNDFQKGDIAEGYSVSREKKESFPLTVTSAQKNPTAFYLCASSISLGGYSNQPQHFGDGTRLSIL.

This clone appeared once. CDR3 sequence: CASSHRDGGDNEQYF. The CDR3 nucleotides are TGTGCCAGCAGCCACCGGGACGGTGGGGACAACGAGCAGTACTTC. This chain connects TRBV11-1 to TRBJ2-7; D perhaps matches TRBD1 (6 bases). Trimming took off 5 bases at V and 5 bases at J, with 19 bases between the two ends. CDR1 SGHAT and CDR2 FQDESV come from the germline V gene (reference sequence). This CDR3 has 15 residues.

V and J are TRBV10-3 and TRBJ2-7, with TRBD1 matching over 10 bases. V shed 6 bases and J 0 bases; nucleotides not matched to a gene: 11. Germline V gene lookup returns CDR1 ENHRY and CDR2 SYGVKD. The CDR3 extends over 17 amino acids. The CDR3 here is CAIRPAGTGATSYEQYF. The CDR3 region has the DNA TGTGCCATCAGACCCGCCGGGACAGGGGCTACCTCCTACGAGCAGTACTTC.

The V and J genes are TRBV5-1 and TRBJ1-6, with a possible D match to TRBD1 (5 bases). Germline V gene data show CDR1 as SGHRS and CDR2 as YFSETQ. V was clipped by 0 bases and J by 3 bases, with 10 bases between them. The CDR3 totals 16 residues. The CDR3 nucleotides are TGCGCCAGCAGCTTGGAGACAGCTAACTATAATTCACCCCTCCACTTT. Residues: CASSLETANYNSPLHF.

The gene calls are TRBV4-1 and TRBJ2-7, with D perhaps being TRBD1 or TRBD2 (5 bases each). This CDR3 spans 16 amino acids. V was cut by 0 bases and J by 3 bases, with 15 bases left in between. Germline-derived CDR1 and CDR2 are MGHRA and YSYEKL. Here the CDR3 reads CASSQDVQRTYYEQYF. The CDR3 DNA reads as TGCGCCAGCAGCCAAGATGTCCAGCGGACATACTACGAGCAGTACTTC.

In its sample, this clone was seen once. The rearrangement joins TRBV19 to TRBJ2-3; tentatively, D is TRBD2 (6 bases). The germline V gene has CDR1 LNHDA and CDR2 SQIVND (reference sequence). This CDR3 is built from 13 residues. Trimming shortened V by 7 bases and J by 5 bases, and 13 bases separated the two germline ends. In nucleotides, the CDR3 is TGTGCCAGTACCCCCCCCGGGGGAGATACGCAGTATTTT. It translates to CASTPPGGDTQYF. Full variable domain (rest looked up from reference TRBV19 and TRBJ2-3): DGGITQSPKYLFRKEGQNVTLSCEQNLNHDAMYWYRQDPGQGLRLIYYSQIVNDFQKGDIAEGYSVSREKKESFPLTVTSAQKNPTAFYLCASTPPGGDTQYFGPGTRLTVL.

CDR3 amino acids: CASSERRQGWTEAFF. In nucleotides, the CDR3 is TGTGCCAGCAGTGAAAGGAGACAGGGGTGGACTGAAGCTTTCTTT. The chain carries TRBV6-1 and TRBJ1-1; TRBD1 aligns across 8 bases. With 2 bases clipped from V and 5 bases from J, the junction kept 7 bases outside the gene matches. In germline, CDR1 is MNHNS, CDR2 SASEGT. The CDR3 covers 15 residues.

This clone turned up a few times. The gene calls are TRBV19 and TRBJ2-2; 7 positions agree with TRBD2. Germline assignment: CDR1 LNHDA and CDR2 SQIVND (reference sequence). Trimming removed 6 bases from V and 0 bases from J; junction bases left unmatched: 10. This CDR3 comprises 17 residues. The CDR3 nucleotides are TGTGCCAGTAGCTTAACGGGGGGAGGCCCGAACACCGGGGAGCTGTTTTTT. It translates to CASSLTGGGPNTGELFF.

The rearrangement links TRBV5-1 to TRBJ2-1; the D gene could be TRBD1 or TRBD2 (5 bases each). CDR3 size: 14 residues. Germline values: CDR1 SGHRS, CDR2 YFSETQ. Trimming pared 0 bases from V and 5 bases from J, leaving 9 bases between. Here the CDR3 reads CASSLGRGHNEQFF. The CDR3 DNA sequence: TGCGCCAGCAGCTTGGGTCGGGGACACAATGAGCAGTTCTTC.

J is TRBJ2-5 and V is TRBV29-1; TRBD1 might be the D (6 bases). The CDR3 is made up of 14 amino acids. V shed 4 bases and J shed 1 base, with 13 bases lying between them. Germline V lookup: CDR1 SQVTM, CDR2 ANQGSEA. CDR3 DNA sequence: TGCAGCGTTGGCCAGGGGCTGGGCCAAGAGACCCAGTACTTC. Amino acid sequence: CSVGQGLGQETQYF.

The chain links TRBV10-3 to TRBJ2-3; 10 bases are shared with TRBD1. V shed 6 bases and J 6 bases; nucleotides not matched to a gene: 12. The CDR3 contains 16 residues. In germline, CDR1 is ENHRY, CDR2 SYGVKD. In DNA, the CDR3 is TGTGCCATCAGCTCGAATCCGGGACAGGGGATCGATACGCAGTATTTT. Amino acid sequence: CAISSNPGQGIDTQYF.